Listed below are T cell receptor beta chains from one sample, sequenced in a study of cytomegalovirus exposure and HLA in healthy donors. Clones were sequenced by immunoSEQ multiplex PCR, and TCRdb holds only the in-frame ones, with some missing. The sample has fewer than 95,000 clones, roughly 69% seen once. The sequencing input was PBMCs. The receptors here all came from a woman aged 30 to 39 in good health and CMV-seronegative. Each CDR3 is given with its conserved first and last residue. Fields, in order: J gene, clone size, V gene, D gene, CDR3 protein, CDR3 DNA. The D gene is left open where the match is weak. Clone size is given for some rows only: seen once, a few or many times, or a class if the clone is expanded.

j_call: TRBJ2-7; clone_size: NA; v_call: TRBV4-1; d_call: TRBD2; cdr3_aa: CASSQGSSGRFYEQYF; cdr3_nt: TGCGCCAGCAGCCAAGGGTCTAGCGGGCGATTTTACGAGCAGTACTTC
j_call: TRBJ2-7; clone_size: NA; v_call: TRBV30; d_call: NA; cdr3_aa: CAFILVGGYEQYF; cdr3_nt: TGTGCCTTTATCTTGGTAGGGGGCTACGAGCAGTACTTC
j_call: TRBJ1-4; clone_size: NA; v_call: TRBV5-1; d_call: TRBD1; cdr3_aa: CASSSGQGSEKLFF; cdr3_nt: TGCGCCAGCAGTTCGGGACAGGGGTCTGAAAAACTGTTTTTT
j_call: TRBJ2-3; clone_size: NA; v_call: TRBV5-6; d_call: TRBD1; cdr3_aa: CASSSGLGLPGQGIDTQYF; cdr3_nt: TGTGCCAGCAGCTCGGGCCTCGGTCTTCCGGGACAGGGTATAGATACGCAGTATTTT
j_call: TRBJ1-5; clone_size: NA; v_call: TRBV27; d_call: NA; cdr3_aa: CASTHRDQPQHF; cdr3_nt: TGTGCCAGCACCCACAGGGATCAGCCCCAGCATTTT
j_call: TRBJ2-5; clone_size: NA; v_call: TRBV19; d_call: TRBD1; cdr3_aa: CASSIATGGVQETQYF; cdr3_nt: TGTGCCAGTAGTATAGCAACAGGGGGAGTCCAAGAGACCCAGTACTTC
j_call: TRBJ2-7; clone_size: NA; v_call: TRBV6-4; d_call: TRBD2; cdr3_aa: CASSVLAGGNYEQYF; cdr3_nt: TGTGCCAGCAGTGTCCTAGCGGGAGGAAACTACGAGCAGTACTTC
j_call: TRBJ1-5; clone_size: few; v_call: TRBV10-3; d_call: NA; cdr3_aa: CAISESGQNNQPQHF; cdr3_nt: TGTGCCATCAGTGAGTCGGGGCAGAACAATCAGCCCCAGCATTTT
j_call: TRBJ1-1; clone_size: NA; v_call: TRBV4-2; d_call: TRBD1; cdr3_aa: CASSPGQMNTEAFF; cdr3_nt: TGTGCCAGCAGCCCGGGACAGATGAACACTGAAGCTTTCTTT
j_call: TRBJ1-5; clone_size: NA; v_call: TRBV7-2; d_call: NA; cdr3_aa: CASSHASQPQHF; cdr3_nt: TGTGCCAGCAGCCACGCGAGTCAGCCCCAGCATTTT
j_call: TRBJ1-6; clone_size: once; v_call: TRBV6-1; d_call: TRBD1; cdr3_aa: CASSDLGQGYF; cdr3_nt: TGTGCCAGCAGTGATCTCGGACAGGGGTATTTT
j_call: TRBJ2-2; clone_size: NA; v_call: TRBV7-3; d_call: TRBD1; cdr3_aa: CASSLRQGNAGELFF; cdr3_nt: TGTGCCAGCAGCTTAAGACAGGGGAACGCCGGGGAGCTGTTTTTT
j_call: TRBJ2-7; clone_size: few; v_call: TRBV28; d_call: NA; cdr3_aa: CASSADRQWYEQYF; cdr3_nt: TGTGCCAGCAGCGCAGACAGGCAATGGTACGAGCAGTACTTC
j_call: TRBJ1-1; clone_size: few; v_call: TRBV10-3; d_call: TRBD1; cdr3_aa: CAVMGQGNTEAFF; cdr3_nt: TGTGCCGTAATGGGACAGGGGAACACTGAAGCTTTCTTT
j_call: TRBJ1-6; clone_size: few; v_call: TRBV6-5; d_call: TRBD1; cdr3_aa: CASSTTGEPLHF; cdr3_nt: TGTGCCAGCAGCACAACAGGGGAGCCCCTCCACTTT
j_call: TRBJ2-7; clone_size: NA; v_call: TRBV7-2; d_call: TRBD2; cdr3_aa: CASSWDYYEQYF; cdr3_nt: TGTGCCAGCAGCTGGGACTACTACGAGCAGTACTTC
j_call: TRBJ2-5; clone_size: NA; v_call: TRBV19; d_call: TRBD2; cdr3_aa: CASTDGASGSAETQYF; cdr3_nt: TGTGCCAGTACCGACGGGGCCAGCGGGAGTGCTGAGACCCAGTACTTC
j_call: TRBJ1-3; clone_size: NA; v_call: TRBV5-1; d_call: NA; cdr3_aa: CASSLAPGGASGNTIYF; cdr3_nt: TGCGCCAGCAGCTTGGCCCCCGGCGGGGCCTCTGGAAACACCATATATTTT
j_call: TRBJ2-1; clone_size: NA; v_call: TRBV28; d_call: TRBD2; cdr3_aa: CASSSEGLAGVF; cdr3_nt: TGTGCCAGCAGTTCCGAGGGACTAGCGGGAGTCTTC
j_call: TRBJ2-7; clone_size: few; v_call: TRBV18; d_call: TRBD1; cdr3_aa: CASSQFPGQGAQETYEQYF; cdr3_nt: TGTGCCAGCTCACAATTTCCGGGACAGGGGGCTCAAGAGACCTACGAGCAGTACTTC
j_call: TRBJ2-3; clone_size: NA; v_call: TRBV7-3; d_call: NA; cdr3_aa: CASSSGQDTQYF; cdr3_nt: TGTGCCAGCAGTTCCGGACAGGATACGCAGTATTTT
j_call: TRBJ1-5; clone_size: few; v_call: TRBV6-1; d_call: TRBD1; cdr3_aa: CASSGQGGNQPQHF; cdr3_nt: TGTGCCAGCAGCGGACAGGGAGGCAATCAGCCCCAGCATTTT
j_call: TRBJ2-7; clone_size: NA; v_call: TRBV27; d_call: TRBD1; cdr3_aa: CASSSIYRDRGYEQYF; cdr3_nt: TGTGCCAGCAGTTCAATCTACCGGGACAGGGGCTACGAGCAGTACTTC
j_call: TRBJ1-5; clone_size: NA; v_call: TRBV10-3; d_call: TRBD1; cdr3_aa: CAAQGNSNQPQHF; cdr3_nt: TGTGCCGCACAGGGGAATAGCAATCAGCCCCAGCATTTT
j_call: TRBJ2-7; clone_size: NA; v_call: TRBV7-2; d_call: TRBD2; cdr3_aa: CASRPTSGPVYEQYF; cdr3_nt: TGTGCCAGCAGACCGACTAGCGGACCGGTCTACGAGCAGTACTTC
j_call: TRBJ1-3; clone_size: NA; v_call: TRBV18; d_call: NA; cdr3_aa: CASSAGSAYSGNTIYF; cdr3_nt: TGTGCCAGCTCAGCCGGGTCTGCTTACTCTGGAAACACCATATATTTT
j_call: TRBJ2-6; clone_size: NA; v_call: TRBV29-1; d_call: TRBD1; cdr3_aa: CSVGQGSSGANVLTF; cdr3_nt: TGCAGCGTGGGACAGGGAAGCTCTGGGGCCAACGTCCTGACTTTC
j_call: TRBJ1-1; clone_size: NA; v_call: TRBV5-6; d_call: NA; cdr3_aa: CASSLAGRGTEAFF; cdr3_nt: TGTGCCAGCAGCTTGGCGGGCCGGGGCACTGAAGCTTTCTTT
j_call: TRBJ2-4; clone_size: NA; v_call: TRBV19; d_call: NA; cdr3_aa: CASSIRGAKNIQYF; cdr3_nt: TGTGCCAGTAGTATAAGAGGGGCCAAAAACATTCAGTACTTC
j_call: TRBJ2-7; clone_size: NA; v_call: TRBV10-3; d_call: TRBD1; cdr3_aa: CAIKNPDRVYEQYF; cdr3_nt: TGTGCCATCAAGAACCCGGACAGGGTCTACGAGCAGTACTTC
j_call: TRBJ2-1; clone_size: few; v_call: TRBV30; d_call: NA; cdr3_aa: CAWSVINEQFF; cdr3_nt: TGTGCCTGGAGTGTCATCAATGAGCAGTTCTTC
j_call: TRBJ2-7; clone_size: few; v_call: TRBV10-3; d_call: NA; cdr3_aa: CAIASPYEQYF; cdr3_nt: TGTGCCATCGCCAGTCCCTACGAGCAGTACTTC
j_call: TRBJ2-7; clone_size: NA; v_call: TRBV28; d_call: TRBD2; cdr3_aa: CASNTRTSGKYEQYF; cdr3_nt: TGTGCCAGCAATACCAGGACTAGCGGGAAATACGAGCAGTACTTC
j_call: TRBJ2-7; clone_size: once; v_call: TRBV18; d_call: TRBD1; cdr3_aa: CASSPIPGQVPNEQYF; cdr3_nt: TGTGCCAGCTCACCAATCCCAGGACAGGTGCCTAACGAGCAGTACTTC
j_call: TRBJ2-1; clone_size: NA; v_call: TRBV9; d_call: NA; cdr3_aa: CASSVGVSNEQFF; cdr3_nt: TGTGCCAGCAGCGTCGGGGTTTCCAATGAGCAGTTCTTC
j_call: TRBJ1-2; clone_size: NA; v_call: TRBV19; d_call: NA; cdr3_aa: CASSDPGGTNYGYTF; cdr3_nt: TGTGCCAGTAGTGACCCCGGCGGGACTAACTATGGCTACACCTTC
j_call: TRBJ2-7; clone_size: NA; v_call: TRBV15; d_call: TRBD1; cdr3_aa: CATSRTDRSSYEQYF; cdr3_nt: TGTGCCACCAGCAGGACGGACAGGAGTTCCTACGAGCAGTACTTC
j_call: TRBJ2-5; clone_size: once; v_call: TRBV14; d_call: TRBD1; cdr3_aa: CASSQDRGRYQETQYF; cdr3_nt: TGTGCCAGCAGCCAAGACAGGGGGCGATACCAAGAGACCCAGTACTTC
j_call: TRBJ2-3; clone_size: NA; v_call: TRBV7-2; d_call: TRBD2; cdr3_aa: CASSSQAGVVDTQYF; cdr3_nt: TGTGCCAGCAGCTCCCAGGCGGGAGTGGTAGATACGCAGTATTTT
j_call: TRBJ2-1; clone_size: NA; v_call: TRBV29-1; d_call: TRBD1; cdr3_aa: CSVGQDRGYNEQFF; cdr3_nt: TGCAGCGTTGGACAGGACAGGGGGTACAATGAGCAGTTCTTC
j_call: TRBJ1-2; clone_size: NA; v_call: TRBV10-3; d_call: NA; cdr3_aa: CAISESSNYGYTF; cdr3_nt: TGTGCCATCAGTGAGTCGAGTAACTATGGCTACACCTTC
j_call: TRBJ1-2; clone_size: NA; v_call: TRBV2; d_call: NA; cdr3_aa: CASFFQGDGYTF; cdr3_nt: TGTGCCAGCTTCTTCCAGGGCGATGGCTACACCTTC
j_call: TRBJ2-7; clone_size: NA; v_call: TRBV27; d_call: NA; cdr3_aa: CASSERVSYEQYF; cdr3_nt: TGTGCCAGCAGTGAACGGGTCTCCTACGAGCAGTACTTC